This T cell receptor beta chain was found in a study of blood T cells in healthy people across ages. General study points: Among T cells, TCR beta diversity per million cells dropped roughly linearly as age rose.

For this clonotype: Antigen specificity is unknown.

Per the germline V gene, CDR1 is LGHNA and CDR2 is YSLEER. The CDR3 is made up of 16 amino acids. V lost 4 bases to trimming and J lost 7 bases; unmatched junction nucleotides: 8. Together with a sample-barcoded 5' primer, a J-beta primer mix was included in a second PCR lasting roughly 6 to 12 cycles. TCRdb recomputed calls from the 5' RACE reads with MiXCR, one row per CDR3 protein. This sample carries about 680,000 distinct CDR3 sequences, about half of them seen once, and the ten largest clones take approximately 32%. This chain joins TRBV4-3 and TRBJ1-6, with 9 bases identical to TRBD1. The sample taken for sequencing was blood. The TCR sequence derives from a woman aged 55-70 years in good health. CDR3 nucleotides: TGCGCCAGCAGCCCAGGATCGGGACAGGGAAATTCACCCCTCCACTTT. Translating it yields CASSPGSGQGNSPLHF.